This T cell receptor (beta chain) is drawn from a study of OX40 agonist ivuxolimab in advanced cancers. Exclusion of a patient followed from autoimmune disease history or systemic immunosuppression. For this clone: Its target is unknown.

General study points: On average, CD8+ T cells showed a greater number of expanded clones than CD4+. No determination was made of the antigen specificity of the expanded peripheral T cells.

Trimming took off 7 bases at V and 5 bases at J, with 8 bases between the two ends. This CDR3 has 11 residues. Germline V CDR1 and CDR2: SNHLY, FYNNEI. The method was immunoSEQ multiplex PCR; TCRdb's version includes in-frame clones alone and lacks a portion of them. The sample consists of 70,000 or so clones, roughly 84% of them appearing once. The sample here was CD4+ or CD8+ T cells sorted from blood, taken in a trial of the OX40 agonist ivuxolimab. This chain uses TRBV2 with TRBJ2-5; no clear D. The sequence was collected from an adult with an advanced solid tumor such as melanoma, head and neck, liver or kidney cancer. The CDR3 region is CASIIGETQYF. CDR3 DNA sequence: TGTGCCAGCATAATAGGGGAGACCCAGTACTTC.